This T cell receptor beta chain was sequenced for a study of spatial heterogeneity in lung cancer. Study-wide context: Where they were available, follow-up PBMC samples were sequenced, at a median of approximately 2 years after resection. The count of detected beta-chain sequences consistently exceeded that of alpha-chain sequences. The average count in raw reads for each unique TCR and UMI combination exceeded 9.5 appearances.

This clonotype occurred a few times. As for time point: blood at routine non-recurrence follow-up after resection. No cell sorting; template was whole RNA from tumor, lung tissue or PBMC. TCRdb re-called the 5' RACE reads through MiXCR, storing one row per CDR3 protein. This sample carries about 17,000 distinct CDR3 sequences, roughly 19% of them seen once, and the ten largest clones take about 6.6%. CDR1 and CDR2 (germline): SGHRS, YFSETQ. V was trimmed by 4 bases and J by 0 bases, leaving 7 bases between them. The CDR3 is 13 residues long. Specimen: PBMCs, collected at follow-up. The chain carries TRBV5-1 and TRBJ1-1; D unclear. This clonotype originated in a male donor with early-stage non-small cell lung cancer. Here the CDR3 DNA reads TGCGCCAGCAGCCTGACACTGAACACTGAAGCTTTCTTT. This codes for CASSLTLNTEAFF.